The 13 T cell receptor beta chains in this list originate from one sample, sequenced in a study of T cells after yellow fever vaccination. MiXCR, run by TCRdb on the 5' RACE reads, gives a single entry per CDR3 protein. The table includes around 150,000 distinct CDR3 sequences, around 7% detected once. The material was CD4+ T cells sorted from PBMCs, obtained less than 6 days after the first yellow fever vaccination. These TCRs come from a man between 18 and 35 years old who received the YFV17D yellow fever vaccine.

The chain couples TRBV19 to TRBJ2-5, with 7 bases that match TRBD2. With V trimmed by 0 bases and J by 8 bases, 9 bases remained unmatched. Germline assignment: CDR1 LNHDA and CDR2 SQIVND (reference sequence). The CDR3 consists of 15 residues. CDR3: CASSIEGGAPSTQYF. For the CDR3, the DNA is TGTGCCAGTAGTATAGAGGGAGGGGCCCCTTCCACCCAGTACTTC.

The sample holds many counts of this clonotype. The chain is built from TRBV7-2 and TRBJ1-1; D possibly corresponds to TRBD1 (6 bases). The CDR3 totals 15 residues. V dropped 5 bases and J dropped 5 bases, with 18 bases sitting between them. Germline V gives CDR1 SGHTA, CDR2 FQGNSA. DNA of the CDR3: TGTGCCAGCAGCCCAGGGGCGCTTACGGGAACTGAAGCTTTCTTT. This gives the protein CASSPGALTGTEAFF.

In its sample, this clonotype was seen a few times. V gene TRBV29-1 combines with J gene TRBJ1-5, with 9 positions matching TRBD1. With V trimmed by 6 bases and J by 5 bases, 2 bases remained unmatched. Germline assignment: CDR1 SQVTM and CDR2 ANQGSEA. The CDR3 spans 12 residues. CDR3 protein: CSVGTGHQPQHF. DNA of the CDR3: TGCAGCGTGGGGACAGGGCATCAGCCCCAGCATTTT.

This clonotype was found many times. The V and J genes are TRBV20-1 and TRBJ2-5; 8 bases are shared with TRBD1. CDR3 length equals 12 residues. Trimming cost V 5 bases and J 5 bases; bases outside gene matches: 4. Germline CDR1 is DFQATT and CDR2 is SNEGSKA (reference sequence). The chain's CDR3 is CSAGQGGETQYF. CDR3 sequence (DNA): TGCAGTGCTGGACAGGGTGGTGAGACCCAGTACTTC.

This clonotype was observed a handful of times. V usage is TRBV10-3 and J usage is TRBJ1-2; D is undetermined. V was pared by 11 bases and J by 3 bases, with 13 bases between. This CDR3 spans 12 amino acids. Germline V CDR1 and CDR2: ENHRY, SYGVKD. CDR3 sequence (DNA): TGTGCCGCGCAGCGGACGGACTATGGCTACACCTTC. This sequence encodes CAAQRTDYGYTF.

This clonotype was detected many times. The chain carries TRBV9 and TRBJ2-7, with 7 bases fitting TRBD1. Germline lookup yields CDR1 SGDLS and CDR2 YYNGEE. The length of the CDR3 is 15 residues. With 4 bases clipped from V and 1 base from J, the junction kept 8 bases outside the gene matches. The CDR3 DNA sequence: TGTGCCAGCAGCCCGGGACAGCACCAGTCCTACGAGCAGTACGTC. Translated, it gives CASSPGQHQSYEQYV.

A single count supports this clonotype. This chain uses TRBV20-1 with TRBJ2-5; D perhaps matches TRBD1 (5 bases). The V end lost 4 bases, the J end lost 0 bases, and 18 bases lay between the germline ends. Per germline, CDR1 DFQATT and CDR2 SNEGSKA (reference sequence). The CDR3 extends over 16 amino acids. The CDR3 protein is CSAMGLQVMYQETQYF. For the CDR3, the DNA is TGCAGTGCTATGGGCTTACAGGTGATGTACCAAGAGACCCAGTACTTC.

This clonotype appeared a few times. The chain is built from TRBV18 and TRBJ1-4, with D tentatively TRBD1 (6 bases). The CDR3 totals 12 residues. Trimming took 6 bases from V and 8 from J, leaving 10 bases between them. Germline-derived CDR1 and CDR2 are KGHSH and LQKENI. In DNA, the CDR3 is TGTGCCAGCTCGCGTACAGGGGAAAAACTGTTTTTT. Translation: CASSRTGEKLFF. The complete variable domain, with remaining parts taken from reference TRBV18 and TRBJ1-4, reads NAGVMQNPRHLVRRRGQEARLRCSPMKGHSHVYWYRQLPEEGLKFMVYLQKENIIDESGMPKERFSAEFPKEGPSILRIQQVVRGDSAAYFCASSRTGEKLFFGSGTQLSVL.

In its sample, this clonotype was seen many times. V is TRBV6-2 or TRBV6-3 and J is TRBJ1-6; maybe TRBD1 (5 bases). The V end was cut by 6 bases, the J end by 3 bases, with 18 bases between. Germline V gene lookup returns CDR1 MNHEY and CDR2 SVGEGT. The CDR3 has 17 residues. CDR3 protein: CASSRNRDGRYNSPLHF. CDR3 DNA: TGTGCCAGCAGCCGAAATCGGGACGGACGCTATAATTCACCCCTCCACTTT.

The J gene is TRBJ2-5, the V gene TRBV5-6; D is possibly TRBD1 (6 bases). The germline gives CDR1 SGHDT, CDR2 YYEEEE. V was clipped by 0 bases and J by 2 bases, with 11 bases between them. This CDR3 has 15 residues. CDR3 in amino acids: CASSLGQGRQETQYF. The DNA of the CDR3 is TGTGCCAGCAGCTTGGGGCAGGGGCGTCAAGAGACCCAGTACTTC.

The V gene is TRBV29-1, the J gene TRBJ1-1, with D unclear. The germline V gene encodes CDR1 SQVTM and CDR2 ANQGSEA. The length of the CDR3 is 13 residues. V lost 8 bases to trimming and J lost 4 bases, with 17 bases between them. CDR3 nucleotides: TGCAGCAGCAAGAGGGTTGCGATCACTGAAGCTTTCTTT. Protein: CSSKRVAITEAFF.

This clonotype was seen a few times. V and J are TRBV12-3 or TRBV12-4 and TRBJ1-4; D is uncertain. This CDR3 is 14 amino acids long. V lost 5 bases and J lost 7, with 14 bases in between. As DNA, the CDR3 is TGTGCCAGCAGTACGGAGGTTGGAGGTGAAAAACTGTTTTTT. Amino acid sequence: CASSTEVGGEKLFF.

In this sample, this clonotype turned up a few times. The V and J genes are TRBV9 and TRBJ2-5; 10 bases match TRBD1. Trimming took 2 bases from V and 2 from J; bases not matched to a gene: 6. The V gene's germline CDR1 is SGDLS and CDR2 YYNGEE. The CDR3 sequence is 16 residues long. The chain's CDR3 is CASSVSGTGAQETQYF. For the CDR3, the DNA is TGTGCCAGCAGCGTTTCCGGGACAGGGGCTCAAGAGACCCAGTACTTC.